The rows below give T cell receptor beta chains drawn from one sample of a study of T cell responses to AZD1222 COVID-19 vaccine. Data came from immunoSEQ multiplex PCR; TCRdb stores just in-frame clones and leaves some out. The table includes approximately 90,000 clones, roughly nine tenths detected once. The specimen was peripheral blood, collected on day 0 of AZD1222 vaccination. The source is an adult in good health. Both conserved end residues are part of each CDR3.

V	J	CDR3
TRBV5-5	TRBJ1-1	CASSTKQGVGTEAFF
TRBV29-1	TRBJ1-1	CSVDAPGGRINTEAFF
TRBV7-6	TRBJ1-6	CASSSGPRNNSPLHF
TRBV5-4	TRBJ2-3	CASSPTGLFTDTQYF
TRBV5-1	TRBJ2-5	CASSLDGPHQETQYF
TRBV19	TRBJ2-7	CASSIGRGQGAPYEQYF
TRBV9	TRBJ2-1	CASTTDGSSYNEQFF
TRBV15	TRBJ1-1	CATSRSNRGTEAFF
TRBV6-2/TRBV6-3	TRBJ2-7	CASSYSSYEQYF
TRBV5-1	TRBJ2-1	CASSLLRQGGEQFF
TRBV4-3	TRBJ2-3	CASSQEGRGSDTQYF
TRBV10-3	TRBJ2-7	CAISERGGVDEQYF
TRBV19	TRBJ1-6	CASSRGQLNNSPLHF
TRBV19	TRBJ1-4	CASSNRAGEKLFF
TRBV4-3	TRBJ2-2	CASSQDTSGRGELFF
TRBV5-1	TRBJ1-4	CASSYNSPNEKLFF